The clone carrying this TCR beta chain was seen repeatedly, ten times or more. Amplification of TCR beta CDR3 regions used RNA as the template. The study used the HTBI primer set for a first-round RT-PCR of the TCR CDR3. TCRdb itself ran the multiplex PCR reads through MiXCR, one entry per CDR3 protein. The sample has about 320,000 distinct CDR3 sequences, around a sixth seen once. The data are from a study of T cells in Graves' hyperthyroidism and ophthalmopathy. This CDR3 comprises 15 residues. V gave up 4 bases and J gave up 5 bases, with 17 bases separating them. The germline gives CDR1 SGHRS, CDR2 YFSETQ.

The TCR comes from a young man with Graves' hyperthyroidism. The sequencing input was blood. The V and J genes are TRBV5-1 and TRBJ2-3; possible D gene TRBD1, 6 bases. CDR3 in amino acids: CASSLTGLRGDTQYF. Here the CDR3 DNA reads TGCGCCAGCAGCCTTACAGGGCTTCGTGGAGATACGCAGTATTTT.